The entry that follows covers one T cell receptor beta chain sequence. What this receptor recognizes is not known. There are no base qualities to consult, and no much larger clone falls within one base. Peripheral blood CD8+ and CD4+ T cells from healthy donors, Susac syndrome patients and multiple sclerosis patients were profiled by high-throughput TCR beta sequencing. The multiple sclerosis controls were treatment-naive patients who had stable or active relapsing-remitting disease and met the revised McDonald criteria. Bulk CD8+ and CD4+ T cells were purified magnetically by negative isolation, whereas CD8+ TEMRA cells were enriched by FACS. Blood was drawn into EDTA tubes, processed within 24 hours, and PBMCs were isolated by density gradient centrifugation. PBMCs destined for TCR sequencing were cryopreserved in liquid nitrogen and later thawed in a 37 °C water bath. A purity of at least 90% was achieved for sorted or isolated CD4+, CD8+ and CD8+ TEMRA cells.

Including the terminal cysteine and phenylalanine, the CDR3 comprises 12 residues. The kept DNA is CDR3 alone, 36 bases in frame from the first base. CDR1 SQVTM and CDR2 ANQGSEA were looked up in the germline V gene. Trimming at the junction amounts to 5 bases on V and 11 bases on J, and the germline ends lie 18 bases apart. This sample is part of a study of CD8 T cells in Susac syndrome (dated by TCRdb to between 2018 and 2021). A note on the overall study: Whether CD8+ T cell activation and differentiation in Susac syndrome was antigen driven was tested using repertoire sequencing. CD8+ T cell repertoire clonality was compared between 12 healthy donors, approximately 14 Susac syndrome patients and roughly 15 multiple sclerosis patients. Study-level results and caveats: The number of individuals in the TCR sequencing and HLA analysis was acknowledged as relatively small.

RNA was extracted using the RNeasy kit, and roughly 0.45 to 1 ug of the RNA was reverse transcribed with random hexamers. TCR beta CDR3 regions were amplified with the immunoSEQ multiplex PCR assay covering 54 Vbeta and 13 Jbeta segments. PCR amplification bias was corrected using a synthetic template baseline for primer optimization and computational correction. In the original analysis: Reads were annotated to V, D and J genes per IMGT and analyzed with immunoSEQ Analyzer, keeping only productive sequences. Clonality was calculated as one minus the Shannon entropy normalized by log2 of the number of productive unique sequences. Public and private clones were assessed among the 100 most prevalent clones of each patient and control. Susac-specific clones were defined as absent from healthy and MS cohorts, 800 to 1,200 published viral clones and other ImmuneACCESS disease sequences. TCRdb redid the processing of the public reads, applying fastp at Q25 and MiXCR, and retained in-frame beta chains. Each entry is one CDR3 protein sequence, shown with its most common DNA and genes. These V and J calls are TCRdb output, not the study's own analysis. This sample lists roughly 150,000 distinct CDR3 sequences; approximately 94% were detected once. Around 0.21% of the sample lies in the top ten.

The receptor comes from a human donor with multiple sclerosis. Rearrangement joined TRBV29-1 to TRBJ1-1; a weak D assignment points to TRBD1 (5 bases agree). Sequenced sample: CD8+ T cells from PBMCs. The nucleotide sequence is TGCAGCGTTATGGGGCTAGGCAGGGAGGCTTTCTTT. It codes for CSVMGLGREAFF.